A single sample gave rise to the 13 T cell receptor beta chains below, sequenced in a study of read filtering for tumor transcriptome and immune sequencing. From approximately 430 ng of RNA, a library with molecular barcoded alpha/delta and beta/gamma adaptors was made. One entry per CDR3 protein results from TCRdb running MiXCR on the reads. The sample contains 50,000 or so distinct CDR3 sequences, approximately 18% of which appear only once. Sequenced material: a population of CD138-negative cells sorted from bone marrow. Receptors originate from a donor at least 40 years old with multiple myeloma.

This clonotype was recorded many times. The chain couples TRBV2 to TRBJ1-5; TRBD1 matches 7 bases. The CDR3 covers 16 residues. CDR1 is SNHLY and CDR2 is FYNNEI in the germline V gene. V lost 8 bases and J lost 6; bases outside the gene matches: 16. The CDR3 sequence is CASEQGKAFGSQPQHF. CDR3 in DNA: TGTGCCAGCGAACAGGGGAAGGCCTTCGGGAGTCAGCCCCAGCATTTT.

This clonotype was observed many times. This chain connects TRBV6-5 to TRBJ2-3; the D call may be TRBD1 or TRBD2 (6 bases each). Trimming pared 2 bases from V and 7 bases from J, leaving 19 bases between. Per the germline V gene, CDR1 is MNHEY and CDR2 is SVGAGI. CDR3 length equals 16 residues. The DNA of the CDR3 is TGTGCCAGCAGTTACGTCGGGGGCACATCCAGCTATACGCAGTATTTT. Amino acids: CASSYVGGTSSYTQYF.

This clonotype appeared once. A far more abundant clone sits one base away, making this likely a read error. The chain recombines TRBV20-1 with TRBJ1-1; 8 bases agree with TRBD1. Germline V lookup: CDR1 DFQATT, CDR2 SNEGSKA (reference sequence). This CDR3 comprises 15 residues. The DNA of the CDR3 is TGCAGTGCTAGAGAAGGCAGGGGGCCAAGGTCACCCCCCCACTTT. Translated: CSAREGRGPRSPPHF.

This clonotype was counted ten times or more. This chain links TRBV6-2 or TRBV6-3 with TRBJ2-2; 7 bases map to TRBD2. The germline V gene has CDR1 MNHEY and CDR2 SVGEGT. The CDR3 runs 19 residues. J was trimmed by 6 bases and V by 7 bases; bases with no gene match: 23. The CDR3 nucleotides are TGTGCCAGCACTCCAAGGGCGACCGCGGGAGTGTGGGGACCCGGGGAGCTGTTTTTT. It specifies CASTPRATAGVWGPGELFF.

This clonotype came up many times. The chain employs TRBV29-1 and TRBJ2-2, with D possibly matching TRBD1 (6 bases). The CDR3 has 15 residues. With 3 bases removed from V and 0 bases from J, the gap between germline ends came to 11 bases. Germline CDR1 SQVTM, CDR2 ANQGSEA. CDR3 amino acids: CSVDNGQPNTGELFF. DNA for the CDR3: TGCAGCGTTGACAATGGACAGCCGAACACCGGGGAGCTGTTTTTT.

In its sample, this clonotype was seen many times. For the CDR3, the DNA is TGTGCCAGCTCACCACTCTGGGTCTTGAACACCGGGGAGCTGTTTTTT. It encodes CASSPLWVLNTGELFF. The genes are TRBV18 and TRBJ2-2; D is uncertain. Looked up from germline, CDR1 is KGHSH and CDR2 is LQKENI. Trimming cost V 1 base and J 1 base, with 10 bases left between them. This CDR3 spans 16 amino acids.

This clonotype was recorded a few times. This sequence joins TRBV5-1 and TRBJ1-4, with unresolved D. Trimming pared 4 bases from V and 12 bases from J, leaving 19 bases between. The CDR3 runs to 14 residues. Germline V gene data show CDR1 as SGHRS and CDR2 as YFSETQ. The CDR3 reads CASSPQRGALELFF. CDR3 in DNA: TGCGCCAGCAGCCCGCAACGGGGTGCCTTGGAACTGTTTTTT.

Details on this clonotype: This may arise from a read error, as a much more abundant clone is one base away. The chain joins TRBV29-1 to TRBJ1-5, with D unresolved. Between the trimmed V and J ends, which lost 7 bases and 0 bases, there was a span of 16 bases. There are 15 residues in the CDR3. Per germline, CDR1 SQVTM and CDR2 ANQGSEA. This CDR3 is CSAPDGINSNQPQHF. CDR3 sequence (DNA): TGCAGCGCTCCCGACGGCATAAATAGCAATCAGCCCCAGCATTTT. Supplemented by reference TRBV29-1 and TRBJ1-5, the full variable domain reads SAVISQKPSRDICQRGTSLTIQCQVDSQVTMMFWYRQQPGQSLTLIATANQGSEATYESGFVIDKFPISRPNLTFSTLTVSNMSPEDSSIYLCSAPDGINSNQPQHFGDGTRLSIL.

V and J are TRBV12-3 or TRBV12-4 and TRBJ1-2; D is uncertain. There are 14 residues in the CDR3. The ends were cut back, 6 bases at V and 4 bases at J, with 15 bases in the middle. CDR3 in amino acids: CASSFRSGIYGYTF. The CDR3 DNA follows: TGTGCCAGCAGCTTTCGGTCCGGAATCTATGGCTACACCTTC.

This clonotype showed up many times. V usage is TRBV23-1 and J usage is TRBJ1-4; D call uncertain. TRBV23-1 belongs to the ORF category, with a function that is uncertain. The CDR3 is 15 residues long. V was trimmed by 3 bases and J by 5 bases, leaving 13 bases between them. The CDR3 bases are TGCGCCAGCAGTCAGTGGAGATTCCTGAATGAAAAACTGTTTTTT. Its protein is CASSQWRFLNEKLFF.

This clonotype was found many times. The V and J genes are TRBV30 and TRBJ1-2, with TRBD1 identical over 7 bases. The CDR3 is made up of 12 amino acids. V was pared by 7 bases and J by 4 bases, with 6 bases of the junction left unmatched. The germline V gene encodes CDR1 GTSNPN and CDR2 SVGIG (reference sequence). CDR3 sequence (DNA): TGTGCCTTGACGCGGACAGGCTATGGCTACACCTTC. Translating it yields CALTRTGYGYTF.

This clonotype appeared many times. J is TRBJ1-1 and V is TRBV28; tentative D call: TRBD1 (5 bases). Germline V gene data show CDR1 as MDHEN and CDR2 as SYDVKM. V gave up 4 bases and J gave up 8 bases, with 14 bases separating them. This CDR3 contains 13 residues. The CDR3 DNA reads TGTGCCAGCAGTTACCGGGGGGTCTTCGAAGCTTTCTTT. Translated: CASSYRGVFEAFF.

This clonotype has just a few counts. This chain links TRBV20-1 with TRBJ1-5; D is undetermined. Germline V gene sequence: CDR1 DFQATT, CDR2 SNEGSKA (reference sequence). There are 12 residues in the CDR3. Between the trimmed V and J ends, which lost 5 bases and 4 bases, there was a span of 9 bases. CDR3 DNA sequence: TGCAGTGCTCGGACGGTTAATCAGCCCCAGCATTTT. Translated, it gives CSARTVNQPQHF.